These 29 T cell receptor beta chains share one sample of origin, sequenced in a study of T cells in Graves' hyperthyroidism and ophthalmopathy. Amplification of TCR beta CDR3 regions used RNA as the template. The TCR CDR3 first-round RT-PCR relied on the HTBI primer set. TCRdb ran MiXCR on the multiplex PCR reads and lists one entry per CDR3 protein. There are some 770,000 distinct CDR3 sequences in the sample; approximately 16% occur only once, and roughly 8% lies in the top ten. Sequences were obtained from blood. The receptors here all came from a young man with Graves' hyperthyroidism.

This clonotype has just a few counts. The chain couples TRBV5-1 to TRBJ2-1; D not certain. Germline loops: CDR1 SGHRS, CDR2 YFSETQ. Trimming left V 2 bases short and J 3 bases short, with 9 bases between. The CDR3 totals 14 residues. The CDR3, as DNA: TGCGCCAGCAGCTTCAGTGCAGGCTACAATGAGCAGTTCTTC. Translating gives CASSFSAGYNEQFF.

This clonotype was detected ten times or more. This chain uses TRBV24-1 with TRBJ2-2; D unresolved. The CDR3 sequence is 13 residues long. The germline V gene encodes CDR1 KGHDR and CDR2 SFDVKD. Trimming took off 3 bases at V and 4 bases at J, with 5 bases between the two ends. In DNA, the CDR3 is TGTGCCACCAGTGATAGGAGCACCGGGGAGCTGTTTTTT. This sequence encodes CATSDRSTGELFF.

This clonotype was recorded at least ten times. J is TRBJ1-1 and V is TRBV20-1, with D unresolved. This CDR3 is 13 amino acids long. Deletions cut 0 bases from V and 0 bases from J, with 5 bases between. Germline loops: CDR1 DFQATT, CDR2 SNEGSKA (reference sequence). The CDR3 reads CSARDVVNTEAFF. The DNA for the CDR3 is TGCAGTGCTAGAGATGTAGTGAACACTGAAGCTTTCTTT.

Ten or more counts support this clonotype. J is TRBJ1-1 and V is TRBV5-1; no definite D call. The V end lost 4 bases, the J end lost 1 base, and 2 bases lay between the germline ends. The CDR3 runs to 11 residues. CDR1 is SGHRS and CDR2 is YFSETQ in the germline V gene. CDR3 nucleotides: TGCGCCAGCAGCGCGAACACTGAAGCTTTCTTT. It codes for CASSANTEAFF.

The chain uses TRBV4-1 and TRBJ2-2; no clear D. The CDR3 runs to 14 residues. Germline-derived CDR1 and CDR2 are MGHRA and YSYEKL. V was pared by 0 bases and J by 9 bases, with 11 bases between. The CDR3 bases are TGCGCCAGCAGCCAAGAACCCCTCTTGCGGGAGCTGTTTTTT. Translated: CASSQEPLLRELFF.

The table lists this clonotype with a few counts. This chain joins TRBV28 and TRBJ1-4; possible D gene TRBD1, 5 bases. Germline assignment: CDR1 MDHEN and CDR2 SYDVKM. The V gene lost 1 base and the J gene lost 0 bases, with 9 bases spanning the gap. This CDR3 has 16 amino acids. The CDR3 sequence is CASSLFGAATNEKLFF. CDR3 coding DNA: TGTGCCAGCAGTTTATTCGGGGCAGCAACTAATGAAAAACTGTTTTTT. Using reference TRBV28 and TRBJ1-4 for the parts outside the CDR3, the full variable domain is DVKVTQSSRYLVKRTGEKVFLECVQDMDHENMFWYRQDPGLGLRLIYFSYDVKMKEKGDIPEGYSVSREKKERFSLILESASTNQTSMYLCASSLFGAATNEKLFFGSGTQLSVL.

This clonotype was counted only a few times. The V gene is TRBV12-3 or TRBV12-4, the J gene TRBJ2-1; TRBD2 aligns across 12 bases. With V trimmed by 6 bases and J by 6 bases, 12 bases remained unmatched. The CDR3 sequence is 17 residues long. CDR3 in DNA: TGTGCCAGCAGCTCCCACGGACTAGCGGGGAACCTCAATGAGCAGTTCTTC. This sequence encodes CASSSHGLAGNLNEQFF.

Ten or more counts support this clonotype. The gene calls are TRBV12-3 or TRBV12-4 and TRBJ2-5, with 11 bases fitting TRBD2. V lost 2 bases and J lost 5; bases outside the gene matches: 4. This CDR3 has 15 amino acids. The CDR3 sequence is CASSLTSGRGETQYF. The CDR3, as DNA: TGTGCCAGCAGTTTAACTAGCGGGAGAGGTGAGACCCAGTACTTC.

The genes are TRBV19 and TRBJ2-6; tentatively, D is TRBD1 (6 bases). The germline V gene has CDR1 LNHDA and CDR2 SQIVND (reference sequence). Trimming cost V 6 bases and J 1 base, with 13 bases left between them. This CDR3 comprises 16 residues. In DNA form, the CDR3 reads TGTGCCAGTAGCGACCTCCAGGGGTCTGGGGCCAACGTCCTGACTTTC. Amino acids: CASSDLQGSGANVLTF.

The chain links TRBV28 to TRBJ2-4; TRBD2 agrees at 11 bases. The J segment lost 8 bases and the V segment lost 5 bases, leaving 8 bases of the junction unmatched. This CDR3 contains 15 residues. Germline V gene lookup returns CDR1 MDHEN and CDR2 SYDVKM. The CDR3 loop reads CASSPLAGGADIQYF. The CDR3, as DNA: TGTGCCAGCAGTCCTCTAGCGGGAGGAGCTGACATTCAGTACTTC. Variable domain in full (rest from reference TRBV28 and TRBJ2-4): DVKVTQSSRYLVKRTGEKVFLECVQDMDHENMFWYRQDPGLGLRLIYFSYDVKMKEKGDIPEGYSVSREKKERFSLILESASTNQTSMYLCASSPLAGGADIQYFGAGTRLSVL.

This clonotype has just a few counts. The gene calls are TRBV6-1 and TRBJ2-1, with 9 bases that match TRBD2. The CDR3 is made up of 15 amino acids. Trimming at V came to 2 bases and at J to 4 bases, leaving 3 bases not matched to a gene. Per the germline V gene, CDR1 is MNHNS and CDR2 is SASEGT. The DNA of the CDR3 is TGTGCCAGCAGTGAACGCGGGAGGGCGTACAATGAGCAGTTCTTC. It is translated as CASSERGRAYNEQFF.

V and J are TRBV7-8 and TRBJ2-3, with D tentatively TRBD1 (5 bases). V lost 6 bases to trimming and J lost 0 bases, with 19 bases between them. From germline, CDR1 is SGHVS and CDR2 FQNEAQ. The CDR3 covers 17 residues. CDR3 coding DNA: TGTGCCAGCAGTTCACGAACCGTCAGGACAAGCACAGATACGCAGTATTTT. Residues: CASSSRTVRTSTDTQYF.

V is TRBV4-3 and J is TRBJ2-3; a possible D gene is TRBD2 (5 bases). Trimming removed 0 bases from V and 0 bases from J, with 10 bases in between. This CDR3 region has 16 residues. Per the germline V gene, CDR1 is LGHNA and CDR2 is YSLEER. The CDR3 loop is CASSQDRGVSTDTQYF. CDR3 in DNA: TGCGCCAGCAGCCAAGATCGGGGAGTGAGCACAGATACGCAGTATTTT.

In this sample, this clonotype turned up many times. This rearrangement joins TRBV7-8 to TRBJ2-7; weak D call: TRBD1 (6 bases). V was pared by 4 bases and J by 4 bases, with 8 bases between. The CDR3 contains 12 residues. Per germline, CDR1 SGHVS and CDR2 FQNEAQ. In nucleotides, the CDR3 is TGTGCCAGCAGCTACAGGGTTTACGAGCAGTACTTC. Amino acid sequence: CASSYRVYEQYF.

A few counts support this clonotype. The chain links TRBV19 to TRBJ2-1, with 10 bases aligning to TRBD2. In germline, CDR1 is LNHDA, CDR2 SQIVND (reference sequence). The J segment lost 6 bases and the V segment lost 4 bases, leaving 12 bases of the junction unmatched. CDR3 length equals 17 residues. CDR3 in amino acids: CASSRAFLAGDANEQFF. The DNA of the CDR3 is TGTGCCAGTAGTAGGGCCTTTCTAGCGGGAGACGCCAATGAGCAGTTCTTC.

This clonotype has just a few counts. The genes are TRBV29-1 and TRBJ2-3, with 7 bases matching TRBD2. Trimming cost V 5 bases and J 1 base; bases outside gene matches: 3. The CDR3 loop spans 13 amino acids. Germline CDR1 is SQVTM and CDR2 is ANQGSEA. CDR3 residues: CSVQAGGTDTQYF. CDR3 DNA: TGCAGCGTTCAGGCGGGAGGCACAGATACGCAGTATTTT.

This chain connects TRBV7-9 to TRBJ2-1; a weak D match, TRBD2 (6 bases). Germline V gene lookup returns CDR1 SEHNR and CDR2 FQNEAQ (reference sequence). The CDR3 consists of 15 residues. Trimming stripped 5 bases from V and 9 bases from J, with 20 bases between. CDR3 protein: CASSPKSGVFGEQFF. Here the CDR3 DNA reads TGTGCCAGCAGCCCAAAATCGGGGGTATTTGGTGAGCAGTTCTTC.

This chain joins TRBV28 and TRBJ2-7, with D unclear. The CDR3 has 11 amino acids. V lost 7 bases and J lost 6, with 10 bases in between. Looked up from germline, CDR1 is MDHEN and CDR2 is SYDVKM. The CDR3 nucleotides read TGTGCCAGCAAGGACGTGAGCGAGCAGTACTTC. This encodes CASKDVSEQYF.

The CDR3 is CATQGLAKNIQYF. CDR3 nucleotides: TGTGCCACCCAAGGACTAGCCAAAAACATTCAGTACTTC. The chain uses TRBV10-3 and TRBJ2-4, with D perhaps matching TRBD2 (5 bases). Germline CDR1 is ENHRY and CDR2 is SYGVKD. V was clipped by 10 bases and J by 0 bases, with 10 bases between them. The CDR3 consists of 13 residues.

This clonotype has a count of ten or more. The chain recombines TRBV18 with TRBJ1-6; D uncertain. Trimming removed 2 bases from V and 10 bases from J, with 9 bases in between. The CDR3 sequence is 13 residues long. Germline V lookup: CDR1 KGHSH, CDR2 LQKENI. The CDR3 coding sequence is TGTGCCAGCTCACCAGGGGTTGGATCACCCCTCCACTTT. It codes for CASSPGVGSPLHF.

The CDR3 DNA sequence: TGCAGCGTTGGGGGGACAGGGGGCACTTACGAGCAGTACTTC. It yields the protein CSVGGTGGTYEQYF. The chain employs TRBV29-1 and TRBJ2-7; 12 positions agree with TRBD1. CDR3 length: 14 amino acids. The junction had 5 bases not matched to a gene; V was cut back by 4 bases and J by 4 bases. The germline CDR1 and CDR2 sequences are SQVTM and ANQGSEA.

This clonotype showed up many times. The chain combines TRBV29-1 with TRBJ2-1; D not resolved. V was pared by 0 bases and J by 0 bases, with 12 bases between. In germline, CDR1 is SQVTM, CDR2 ANQGSEA. This CDR3 contains 16 residues. CDR3 DNA sequence: TGCAGCGTTGAAGATCCCGCGGAAAGCTCCTACAATGAGCAGTTCTTC. Translation: CSVEDPAESSYNEQFF.

J is TRBJ1-1 and V is TRBV2; 10 positions match TRBD1. Per germline, CDR1 SNHLY and CDR2 FYNNEI. Trimming took 7 bases from V and 1 from J; bases not matched to a gene: 12. The CDR3 consists of 17 residues. CDR3 sequence (DNA): TGTGCCAGCACTGACCGGGACAGGGGAGGAAGGAACACTGAAGCTTTCTTT. It codes for CASTDRDRGGRNTEAFF. The full variable domain, completed using reference TRBV2 and TRBJ1-1, is EPEVTQTPSHQVTQMGQEVILRCVPISNHLYFYWYRQILGQKVEFLVSFYNNEISEKSEIFDDQFSVERPDGSNFTLKIRSTKLEDSAMYFCASTDRDRGGRNTEAFFGQGTRLTVV.

At least ten counts were recorded for this clonotype. This chain connects TRBV28 to TRBJ2-1, with 7 bases identical to TRBD1. The CDR3 runs 12 residues. V dropped 9 bases and J dropped 6; count of bases not matched to a gene: 5. Germline V CDR1 and CDR2: MDHEN, SYDVKM. The CDR3 here is CASVRGINEQFF. The CDR3 DNA is TGTGCCAGTGTCAGGGGGATCAATGAGCAGTTCTTC.

On this clonotype: This CDR3 fails to terminate in the conserved phenylalanine or tryptophan, so it likely reflects a read error. The J gene is TRBJ1-2, the V gene TRBV30; no clear D. V lost 2 bases and J lost 0, with 10 bases in between. Germline CDR1 GTSNPN, CDR2 SVGIG (reference sequence). CDR3 length: 14 residues. The CDR3 sequence is CAWSSSGANYGYTL. The CDR3 coding sequence is TGTGCCTGGAGTAGTAGTGGAGCTAACTATGGCTACACCCTC.

V and J are TRBV4-2 and TRBJ2-7; TRBD2 aligns across 15 bases. V shed 1 base and J 6 bases; nucleotides not matched to a gene: 1. The germline V gene has CDR1 LGHNA and CDR2 YNFKEQ. CDR3 size: 15 residues. The CDR3, as DNA: TGTGCCAGCAGCCAAGGGACTAGCGGGAGGGGCGAGCAGTACTTC. As protein: CASSQGTSGRGEQYF.

This clonotype was picked up many times. The chain carries TRBV28 and TRBJ1-5, with D uncertain. Germline V gives CDR1 MDHEN, CDR2 SYDVKM. The CDR3 loop spans 13 amino acids. The V end was cut by 3 bases, the J end by 7 bases, with 10 bases between. CDR3 sequence reads: CASSFVGYQPQHF. CDR3 sequence (DNA): TGTGCCAGCAGTTTTGTCGGGTACCAGCCCCAGCATTTT.

Ten or more counts support this clonotype. The rearrangement links TRBV20-1 to TRBJ2-1, with TRBD2 matching 8 bases. CDR3 length: 16 residues. Germline CDR1 is DFQATT and CDR2 is SNEGSKA (reference sequence). The V segment lost 6 bases and the J segment 8 bases; nucleotides outside the gene matches: 18. The CDR3 loop reads CSAPGGSRGRFDEQFF. In nucleotides, the CDR3 is TGCAGTGCGCCGGGCGGTTCCCGCGGGAGGTTCGATGAGCAGTTCTTC.

This clonotype came up many times. The V call is TRBV3-1, the J call TRBJ2-1; 7 bases agree with TRBD1. V gave up 5 bases and J gave up 6 bases; unmatched junction bases: 10. This CDR3 spans 15 amino acids. Germline assignment: CDR1 LGHDT and CDR2 YNNKEL (reference sequence). CDR3 nucleotide sequence: TGTGCCAGCAGCGAGGAACAGGGGTGGGCCAATGAGCAGTTCTTC. Its translation is CASSEEQGWANEQFF.